The 6 T cell receptor beta chains reported below all come from one sample, sequenced in a study of blood T cells in healthy people across ages. Using a J-beta primer mix together with a sample-barcoded 5' primer, a second PCR was run for about 7 to 12 cycles. Each CDR3 protein is one row after TCRdb ran MiXCR on the 5' RACE reads. The table has about 700,000 distinct CDR3 sequences, 32% seen once; the top ten hold approximately 15%. Sequences were obtained from blood. Receptors were obtained from a woman at least 80 years old in good health.

This clonotype was counted many times. One base away lies a much larger clone, so this may be a sequencing read error. The chain uses TRBV20-1 and TRBJ1-6; no firm D call. Trimming removed 0 bases at V and 13 bases at J, with 22 bases between. CDR1 and CDR2 from the germline V gene are DFQATT and SNEGSKA (reference sequence). The CDR3 consists of 16 residues. CDR3 protein: CSARDPLEGEGRPLHF. The CDR3 nucleotides read TGCAGTGCTAGAGACCCCCTTGAAGGAGAGGGTCGGCCCCTCCACTTT.

There are a few counts of this clonotype. A junction boundary mismatches the germline segment, possibly from a read error. J is TRBJ2-3 and V is TRBV3-1, with D possibly matching TRBD1 (6 bases). CDR3 size: 15 residues. Germline CDR1 and CDR2: LGHDT and YNNKEL (reference sequence). CDR3 DNA sequence: TGTGCCGGCAGCCAGGGGTCCCATAGCACAGATACGCAGTATTTT. Its translation is CAGSQGSHSTDTQYF.

The chain has TRBV20-1 and TRBJ1-1; 7 bases fit TRBD1. J was trimmed by 1 base and V by 0 bases; bases with no gene match: 8. The CDR3 extends over 16 amino acids. Germline V gives CDR1 DFQATT, CDR2 SNEGSKA (reference sequence). The CDR3 DNA reads TGCAGTGCTAGAGATGGGAGGGGGCTTAGGAACACTGAAGCTTTCTTT. Its protein product is CSARDGRGLRNTEAFF.

The V call is TRBV20-1, the J call TRBJ2-7; a weak D match, TRBD1 (6 bases). In germline, CDR1 is DFQATT, CDR2 SNEGSKA (reference sequence). This CDR3 comprises 13 residues. Trimming took off 8 bases at V and 2 bases at J, with 16 bases between the two ends. The CDR3 DNA reads TGCAGTACAGGGATTCGACTAACCTACGAGCAGTACTTC. Translation gives CSTGIRLTYEQYF.

This clonotype was seen many times. The chain carries TRBV11-2 and TRBJ2-6; TRBD2 matches 12 bases. V shed 1 base and J 1 base; nucleotides not matched to a gene: 20. CDR3 length equals 24 residues. Germline loops: CDR1 SGHAT, CDR2 FQNNGV. The CDR3 region is CASSLGPISRTSGEFLSGANVLTF. The CDR3 DNA follows: TGTGCCAGCAGCTTAGGCCCAATTTCCCGGACTAGCGGGGAATTTTTATCTGGGGCCAACGTCCTGACTTTC.

This clonotype was counted many times. For the CDR3, the DNA is TGTGCCAGCAGGACGGACAGTGGCTATGGCTACACCTTC. It yields the protein CASRTDSGYGYTF. This chain connects TRBV25-1 to TRBJ1-2; a possible D gene is TRBD1 (6 bases). The V end lost 6 bases, the J end lost 4 bases, and 12 bases lay between the germline ends. Germline lookup yields CDR1 MGHDK and CDR2 SYGVNS. The length of the CDR3 is 13 residues.